These 22 T cell receptor beta chains were sequenced from one sample in a study of T-cell reconstitution after alpha-beta-depleted transplantation in children. The TCRbeta library incorporated unique molecular identifiers. MiXCR, run by TCRdb on the PCR reads, gives a single entry per CDR3 protein. The sample yields fewer than 750,000 distinct CDR3 sequences, 25% to 30% seen once. The material was PBMCs, obtained before TCRalphabeta/CD19-depleted stem cell transplant. These receptors all stem from a boy younger than two with Wiskott-Aldrich syndrome, due to receive a stem cell transplant.

This clonotype turned up a few times. Written as DNA, the CDR3 is TGCGCCAGCAGAGGTGGGATAAACACCGGGGAGCTGTTTTTT. Translated: CASRGGINTGELFF. The rearrangement joins TRBV5-1 to TRBJ2-2; D call uncertain. The V gene lost 5 bases and the J gene lost 2 bases, with 10 bases spanning the gap. Germline lookup yields CDR1 SGHRS and CDR2 YFSETQ. The CDR3 has 14 amino acids.

The rearrangement uses TRBV29-1 and TRBJ1-5; possibly TRBD1 for D (5 bases). V was trimmed by 4 bases and J by 1 base, leaving 11 bases between them. From germline, CDR1 is SQVTM and CDR2 ANQGSEA. This CDR3 has 14 residues. CDR3 amino acids: CSVAQGGSNQPQHF. CDR3 sequence (DNA): TGCAGCGTTGCTCAGGGCGGGAGCAATCAGCCCCAGCATTTT.

The V call is TRBV24-1, the J call TRBJ2-1; D is unclear. The CDR3 spans 12 residues. Trimming stripped 7 bases from V and 3 bases from J, with 6 bases between. Per the germline V gene, CDR1 is KGHDR and CDR2 is SFDVKD. CDR3 nucleotides: TGTGCCACCAGCCCCGGCTACAATGAGCAGTTCTTC. Translation gives CATSPGYNEQFF.

V gene TRBV5-1 combines with J gene TRBJ2-2; the D gene is possibly TRBD1 (5 bases). This CDR3 spans 16 amino acids. Trimming left V 2 bases short and J 2 bases short, with 13 bases between. Germline CDR1 and CDR2: SGHRS and YFSETQ. Here the CDR3 reads CASSFDPTDNTGELFF. The CDR3 DNA follows: TGCGCCAGCAGCTTCGACCCGACAGACAACACCGGGGAGCTGTTTTTT.

This chain links TRBV7-2 with TRBJ1-1; TRBD1 matches 11 bases. The ends lost 5 bases at V and 5 bases at J; junction bases unmatched: 16. The CDR3 spans 18 residues. Germline CDR1 is SGHTA and CDR2 is FQGNSA. CDR3 coding DNA: TGTGCCAGCAGCAGCAACGATTATGCCGGGACAGGGGGGACTGAAGCTTTCTTT. This codes for CASSSNDYAGTGGTEAFF.

This clonotype was counted between two and nine times. The gene calls are TRBV5-1 and TRBJ2-3; D call uncertain. With 3 bases removed from V and 2 bases from J, the gap between germline ends came to 7 bases. CDR1 and CDR2 from the germline V gene are SGHRS and YFSETQ. The CDR3 runs 13 residues. The CDR3 spells CASSSAYTDTQYF. As DNA, the CDR3 is TGCGCCAGCAGCTCGGCATACACAGATACGCAGTATTTT.

This sequence joins TRBV29-1 and TRBJ2-2; the match to TRBD1 covers 11 bases. V was clipped by 6 bases and J by 7 bases; unmatched bases: 7. Looked up from germline, CDR1 is SQVTM and CDR2 is ANQGSEA. CDR3 length equals 14 residues. The CDR3 loop reads CSVGQGAQGGELFF. CDR3 coding DNA: TGCAGCGTCGGACAGGGGGCGCAAGGCGGGGAGCTGTTTTTT.

This rearrangement joins TRBV10-3 to TRBJ2-3; 8 bases align to TRBD1. This CDR3 comprises 13 residues. CDR1 is ENHRY and CDR2 is SYGVKD in the germline V gene. The J segment lost 3 bases and the V segment lost 7 bases, leaving 3 bases of the junction unmatched. This chain's CDR3 is CAIKDRATDTQYF. DNA for the CDR3: TGTGCCATCAAGGACAGGGCGACAGATACGCAGTATTTT.

A few counts support this clonotype. This sequence joins TRBV9 and TRBJ2-7, with TRBD2 identical over 10 bases. Germline V lookup: CDR1 SGDLS, CDR2 YYNGEE. The CDR3 covers 15 residues. Trimming cost V 4 bases and J 6 bases; bases outside gene matches: 10. This CDR3 reads CASSRLAGPPGEQYF. The CDR3 region has the DNA TGTGCCAGCAGCCGACTAGCGGGCCCACCTGGCGAGCAGTACTTC.

The chain uses TRBV5-1 and TRBJ2-7; maybe TRBD2 (5 bases). Germline V gives CDR1 SGHRS, CDR2 YFSETQ. The ends were cut back, 4 bases at V and 3 bases at J, with 20 bases in the middle. CDR3 size: 16 residues. The CDR3 region has the DNA TGCGCCAGCAGCGTAGGTAGGGATGGCGGACTCTACGAGCAGTACTTC. Its protein product is CASSVGRDGGLYEQYF.

In its sample, this clonotype was seen a few times. The CDR3 sequence is CASREREAYNEQFF. CDR3 nucleotides: TGTGCCAGCAGAGAGCGGGAGGCCTACAATGAGCAGTTCTTC. The chain employs TRBV6-1 and TRBJ2-1; 9 nucleotides match TRBD2. Germline assignment: CDR1 MNHNS and CDR2 SASEGT. Trimming took 6 bases from V and 2 from J; bases not matched to a gene: 2. The CDR3 covers 14 residues.

This sequence joins TRBV10-3 and TRBJ2-3; D is perhaps TRBD1 (6 bases). Trimming took 6 bases from V and 0 from J, leaving 10 bases between them. The CDR3 is 14 residues long. Germline CDR1 is ENHRY and CDR2 is SYGVKD. The CDR3 region has the DNA TGTGCCATCAGACCGACAGGTAGCACAGATACGCAGTATTTT. Its protein product is CAIRPTGSTDTQYF.

This rearrangement joins TRBV28 to TRBJ2-7, with 7 nucleotides matching TRBD1. V gave up 1 base and J gave up 2 bases; unmatched junction bases: 2. The CDR3 runs 14 residues. Looked up from germline, CDR1 is MDHEN and CDR2 is SYDVKM. In nucleotides, the CDR3 is TGTGCCAGCAGTTTATCGGGACAGACCTACGAGCAGTACTTC. It yields the protein CASSLSGQTYEQYF.

The rearrangement links TRBV11-2 to TRBJ2-7; D not certain. The CDR3 has 12 residues. V lost 1 base, J lost 4 bases, and 5 bases lay in between. Per the germline V gene, CDR1 is SGHAT and CDR2 is FQNNGV. The CDR3 bases are TGTGCCAGCAGCTTAGTTGTATACGAGCAGTACTTC. Amino acid sequence: CASSLVVYEQYF.

This clonotype has just a few counts. This sequence joins TRBV7-9 and TRBJ2-3, with D uncertain. The V end lost 4 bases, the J end lost 2 bases, and 10 bases lay between the germline ends. This CDR3 has 14 amino acids. Germline V CDR1 and CDR2: SEHNR, FQNEAQ (reference sequence). The CDR3 region has the DNA TGTGCCAGCAGCTCCCGGGCGAACACAGATACGCAGTATTTT. The encoded protein is CASSSRANTDTQYF.

This clonotype occurred a few times. The chain couples TRBV5-5 to TRBJ2-3; 7 bases are shared with TRBD2. The V segment lost 1 base and the J segment 0 bases; nucleotides outside the gene matches: 8. The CDR3 totals 17 residues. Germline V gene data show CDR1 as SGHKS and CDR2 as YYEKEE (reference sequence). CDR3: CASSLFGRTTSTDTQYF. CDR3 nucleotide sequence: TGTGCCAGCAGCTTGTTCGGGAGGACTACAAGCACAGATACGCAGTATTTT.

There are a few counts of this clonotype. This chain joins TRBV29-1 and TRBJ2-4, with 12 bases that match TRBD2. This CDR3 has 17 amino acids. Germline V gene sequence: CDR1 SQVTM, CDR2 ANQGSEA. The V and J ends lost 1 base and 2 bases, in that order; junction bases with no gene match: 6. CDR3 coding DNA: TGCAGCGTTGAAGTTAGACTAGCGGGAGAGTCCAAAAACATTCAGTACTTC. The encoded protein is CSVEVRLAGESKNIQYF.

V gene TRBV2 combines with J gene TRBJ2-1; no reliable D call. The germline V and J ends were trimmed by 2 bases and 4 bases, with 12 bases remaining between them. The CDR3 sequence is 15 residues long. The germline V gene has CDR1 SNHLY and CDR2 FYNNEI. The CDR3 protein is CASSESGPGYNEQFF. The CDR3 bases are TGTGCCAGCAGTGAATCGGGCCCTGGATACAATGAGCAGTTCTTC.

The rearrangement links TRBV5-1 to TRBJ2-2; 7 bases line up with TRBD2. CDR3 size: 16 residues. CDR1 SGHRS and CDR2 YFSETQ come from the germline V gene. V lost 4 bases, J lost 6 bases, and 12 bases stayed unmatched. The DNA for the CDR3 is TGCGCCAGCAGCATTACTCAAGCGGGAATTGCCGGGGAGCTGTTTTTT. It translates to CASSITQAGIAGELFF.

This clonotype was seen more than once but under ten times. The rearrangement joins TRBV12-3 or TRBV12-4 to TRBJ2-1; D ambiguous. The length of the CDR3 is 13 residues. Trimming stripped 6 bases from V and 5 bases from J, with 11 bases between. The CDR3 DNA is TGTGCCAGCAGGACACAAAGAAACAATGAGCAGTTCTTC. Protein product: CASRTQRNNEQFF.

This chain uses TRBV6-5 with TRBJ2-1; D gene uncertain. Between the trimmed V and J ends, which lost 0 bases and 6 bases, there was a span of 9 bases. The CDR3 runs 14 residues. Per germline, CDR1 MNHEY and CDR2 SVGAGI. CDR3 bases: TGTGCCAGCAGTTACTCTAGGGTACTCAATGAGCAGTTCTTC. Translation gives CASSYSRVLNEQFF.

This clonotype was recorded at least ten times. This chain links TRBV5-1 with TRBJ2-5; TRBD2 matches 7 bases. The CDR3 is 16 residues long. CDR1 SGHRS and CDR2 YFSETQ come from the germline V gene. J gave up 5 bases and V 0 bases, and 10 bases lay outside the gene matches. The CDR3 region is CASSLALADNMETQYF. CDR3 in DNA: TGCGCCAGCAGCTTGGCCCTAGCGGACAACATGGAGACCCAGTACTTC.